Following are 26 T cell receptor beta chains from one sample sequenced in a study of cytomegalovirus exposure and HLA in healthy donors. Use of 60 Vbeta and 13 Jbeta primers characterized the PCR. Data came from immunoSEQ multiplex PCR; TCRdb stores just in-frame clones and leaves some out. The repertoire has approximately 160,000 clones, 75% to 90% of them found once; the top ten carry almost 7%. Sequencing was carried out using PBMCs. These TCRs come from a man aged 25 to 40 in good health and CMV-seropositive.

This clone was seen a few times. The chain carries TRBV27 and TRBJ2-5, with TRBD2 matching over 10 bases. The V segment lost 7 bases and the J segment 5 bases; nucleotides outside the gene matches: 1. CDR1 and CDR2 (germline): MNHEY, SMNVEV (reference sequence). The CDR3 is made up of 12 amino acids. The CDR3 DNA reads as TGTGCCAGCAAGCGGGGGGGGGAGACCCAGTACTTC. Translating it yields CASKRGGETQYF.

The chain uses TRBV10-1 and TRBJ2-1; perhaps TRBD1 as D (7 bases). The V and J ends lost 0 bases and 4 bases respectively, with 13 bases between them. The CDR3 loop spans 16 amino acids. In germline, CDR1 is WNHNN, CDR2 SYGVQD (reference sequence). The CDR3 bases are TGCGCCAGCAGTGAGTCGGGCAGGGGGGCTTACAATGAGCAGTTCTTC. This codes for CASSESGRGAYNEQFF.

This chain connects TRBV11-3 to TRBJ1-1, with D possibly matching TRBD1 (6 bases). The CDR3 runs 15 residues. The V gene's germline CDR1 is SGHNT and CDR2 YENEEA. Between the trimmed V and J ends, which lost 3 bases and 7 bases, there was a span of 18 bases. DNA for the CDR3: TGTGCCAGCAGCTTTAGGTCGACAGGCCCTTATGAAGCTTTCTTT. The encoded protein is CASSFRSTGPYEAFF.

The chain carries TRBV19 and TRBJ1-2; possibly TRBD1 for D (5 bases). The V gene lost 1 base and the J gene lost 1 base, with 16 bases spanning the gap. The germline V gene has CDR1 LNHDA and CDR2 SQIVND (reference sequence). The CDR3 length is 17 residues. The CDR3 region is CASSIVETENHNYGYTF. CDR3 nucleotide sequence: TGTGCCAGTAGTATAGTGGAGACAGAGAACCATAACTATGGCTACACCTTC.

J is TRBJ2-3 and V is TRBV4-3, with D maybe TRBD2 (6 bases). In germline, CDR1 is LGHNA, CDR2 YSLEER. The CDR3 sequence is 16 residues long. Deletions cut 2 bases from V and 2 bases from J, with 14 bases between. The CDR3 reads CASSQSGGVNTDTQYF. The CDR3 nucleotides read TGCGCCAGCAGCCAATCGGGCGGGGTGAACACAGATACGCAGTATTTT.

The genes are TRBV6-5 and TRBJ2-3; D unclear. The V end lost 0 bases, the J end lost 2 bases, and 9 bases lay between the germline ends. CDR3 size: 15 residues. Germline V gene data show CDR1 as MNHEY and CDR2 as SVGAGI. CDR3 loop: CASSYSGGYTDTQYF. For the CDR3, the DNA is TGTGCCAGCAGTTACTCTGGCGGCTACACAGATACGCAGTATTTT.

The gene calls are TRBV27 and TRBJ1-4; 7 nucleotides agree with TRBD1. There are 16 residues in the CDR3. Germline CDR1 MNHEY, CDR2 SMNVEV (reference sequence). J was trimmed by 7 bases and V by 5 bases; bases with no gene match: 13. The DNA of the CDR3 is TGTGCCAGCAGTCCAGGGACAGTACGGGGAGGTGAAAAACTGTTTTTT. Its translation: CASSPGTVRGGEKLFF.

This clone was observed a handful of times. This rearrangement joins TRBV28 to TRBJ1-2; D is perhaps TRBD1 (5 bases). V was trimmed by 8 bases and J by 4 bases, leaving 11 bases between them. Germline-derived CDR1 and CDR2 are MDHEN and SYDVKM. The CDR3 consists of 12 residues. CDR3 DNA sequence: TGTGCCAGCGCCGGGGGTTTCTATGGCTACACCTTC. Translation: CASAGGFYGYTF.

The rearrangement links TRBV2 to TRBJ2-7; D is undetermined. CDR3 length: 13 amino acids. Trimming cost V 2 bases and J 6 bases, with 11 bases left between them. Germline V gives CDR1 SNHLY, CDR2 FYNNEI. The CDR3 reads CASSEMAIPEQYF. In DNA form, the CDR3 reads TGTGCCAGCAGTGAAATGGCCATTCCCGAGCAGTACTTC.

The chain combines TRBV4-3 with TRBJ1-2; D may be TRBD1 (6 bases). This CDR3 spans 16 amino acids. Germline V gene lookup returns CDR1 LGHNA and CDR2 YSLEER. Trimming left V 0 bases short and J 5 bases short, with 16 bases between. CDR3 sequence: CASSQEVAGAPYGYTF. CDR3 in DNA: TGCGCCAGCAGCCAAGAGGTAGCAGGGGCCCCTTATGGCTACACCTTC.

This clone was picked up a small number of times. The V call is TRBV28, the J call TRBJ2-6, with D maybe TRBD2 (6 bases). Germline V CDR1 and CDR2: MDHEN, SYDVKM. V dropped 4 bases and J dropped 0 bases, with 22 bases sitting between them. CDR3 length: 20 residues. The CDR3 protein is CASSSDWRREDPSGANVLTF. In nucleotides, the CDR3 is TGTGCCAGCAGTTCCGATTGGAGGAGGGAGGACCCCTCTGGGGCCAACGTCCTGACTTTC.

This clone was seen more than once but under ten times. V usage is TRBV28 and J usage is TRBJ2-3; the D gene is possibly TRBD2 (5 bases). CDR3 length equals 14 residues. Per the germline V gene, CDR1 is MDHEN and CDR2 is SYDVKM. V lost 6 bases, J lost 2 bases, and 12 bases lay in between. The CDR3 protein is CASSPPGLTDTQYF. The DNA of the CDR3 is TGTGCCAGCAGCCCCCCAGGACTCACAGATACGCAGTATTTT.

The CDR3 sequence: CASSLMADRAGELFF. The CDR3 nucleotides read TGTGCCAGCAGTCTCATGGCGGACAGGGCCGGGGAGCTGTTTTTT. The V gene is TRBV6-6, the J gene TRBJ2-2; TRBD1 agrees at 8 bases. V was clipped by 5 bases and J by 6 bases; unmatched bases: 8. Germline loops: CDR1 MNHNY, CDR2 SVGAGI (reference sequence). The CDR3 length is 15 residues.

V gene TRBV6-5 combines with J gene TRBJ1-6, with no clear D. The CDR3 runs 13 residues. Per the germline V gene, CDR1 is MNHEY and CDR2 is SVGAGI. The V and J ends lost 2 bases and 8 bases respectively, with 7 bases between them. CDR3 residues: CASSYAADSPLHF. The CDR3 DNA reads TGTGCCAGCAGTTACGCGGCGGATTCACCCCTCCACTTT.

The chain links TRBV30 to TRBJ1-2, with TRBD1 matching 8 bases. V dropped 3 bases and J dropped 6; count of bases not matched to a gene: 3. Germline CDR1 is GTSNPN and CDR2 is SVGIG (reference sequence). The CDR3 covers 12 residues. This CDR3 is CAWSPGGNGYTF. DNA of the CDR3: TGTGCCTGGAGCCCAGGGGGCAATGGCTACACCTTC.

A few counts support this clone. This chain connects TRBV25-1 to TRBJ1-5, with D unresolved. Germline CDR1 and CDR2: MGHDK and SYGVNS. V was pared by 4 bases and J by 1 base, with 8 bases between. This CDR3 has 14 amino acids. CDR3: CASSVRSSNQPQHF. CDR3 in DNA: TGTGCCAGCAGTGTCAGGTCGAGCAATCAGCCCCAGCATTTT.

The rearrangement uses TRBV19 and TRBJ2-3; TRBD2 agrees at 11 bases. The CDR3 sequence is 17 residues long. Germline CDR1 reads LNHDA; CDR2 reads SQIVND (reference sequence). Trimming removed 6 bases from V and 6 bases from J; junction bases left unmatched: 14. CDR3 amino acids: CASSMEYLAGGLDTQYF. CDR3 sequence (DNA): TGTGCCAGTAGCATGGAATACTTAGCGGGAGGGTTGGATACGCAGTATTTT.

The chain couples TRBV28 to TRBJ1-5; D remains ambiguous. In germline, CDR1 is MDHEN, CDR2 SYDVKM. Trimming stripped 1 base from V and 2 bases from J, with 9 bases between. This CDR3 comprises 15 residues. The DNA for the CDR3 is TGTGCCAGCAGTTTATACGTTGCAGGCAATCAGCCCCAGCATTTT. As protein: CASSLYVAGNQPQHF.

The chain employs TRBV30 and TRBJ1-1; the match to TRBD1 covers 7 bases. Trimming cost V 5 bases and J 1 base; bases outside gene matches: 10. Germline-derived CDR1 and CDR2 are GTSNPN and SVGIG (reference sequence). This CDR3 has 15 residues. CDR3 in amino acids: CAWVEGDRRNTEAFF. The CDR3 nucleotides read TGTGCCTGGGTTGAGGGGGACAGACGGAACACTGAAGCTTTCTTT.

The chain recombines TRBV11-3 with TRBJ2-7, with 7 bases lining up with TRBD2. The CDR3 consists of 17 residues. Trimming removed 5 bases from V and 1 base from J; junction bases left unmatched: 14. Germline V gene data show CDR1 as SGHNT and CDR2 as YENEEA. DNA of the CDR3: TGTGCCAGCAGCCTCCGATCCAGCAGCGGGGCTTCCTACGAGCAGTACTTC. Its translation: CASSLRSSSGASYEQYF.

J is TRBJ1-4 and V is TRBV4-1; D is uncertain. Germline V gene sequence: CDR1 MGHRA, CDR2 YSYEKL. The ends were cut back, 1 base at V and 8 bases at J, with 8 bases in the middle. The CDR3 is made up of 13 amino acids. The CDR3 reads CASSQVVREKLFF. The CDR3 DNA sequence: TGCGCCAGCAGCCAAGTAGTTCGGGAAAAACTGTTTTTT.

This chain links TRBV13 with TRBJ1-1; D is perhaps TRBD1 (5 bases). This CDR3 is 15 amino acids long. V dropped 3 bases and J dropped 4 bases, with 15 bases sitting between them. CDR1 is PRHDT and CDR2 is FYEKMQ in the germline V gene (reference sequence). CDR3 sequence reads: CASSFFSGQSTEAFF. CDR3 bases: TGTGCCAGCAGCTTCTTCTCAGGGCAGAGCACTGAAGCTTTCTTT.

The chain employs TRBV2 and TRBJ1-4; 7 nucleotides align to TRBD1. CDR3 length: 14 amino acids. With V trimmed by 5 bases and J by 8 bases, 8 bases remained unmatched. Germline CDR1 and CDR2: SNHLY and FYNNEI. The CDR3 protein is CASSKDRRGEKLFF. The CDR3 DNA follows: TGTGCCAGCAGTAAGGACAGGAGGGGGGAAAAACTGTTTTTT. Full variable domain (missing parts from reference TRBV2 and TRBJ1-4): EPEVTQTPSHQVTQMGQEVILRCVPISNHLYFYWYRQILGQKVEFLVSFYNNEISEKSEIFDDQFSVERPDGSNFTLKIRSTKLEDSAMYFCASSKDRRGEKLFFGSGTQLSVL.

Of note for this clone: Other DNA variants within this sample encode the same CDR3. The CDR3 DNA sequence: TGCAGCGTGATCCCGGGGTACACTGAAGCTTTCTTT. The encoded protein is CSVIPGYTEAFF. The chain uses TRBV29-1 and TRBJ1-1; D unclear. The germline gives CDR1 SQVTM, CDR2 ANQGSEA. The CDR3 runs 12 residues. V gave up 6 bases and J gave up 3 bases, with 11 bases separating them.

The chain employs TRBV4-1 and TRBJ2-7, with 7 bases matching TRBD2. The ends lost 1 base at V and 3 bases at J; junction bases unmatched: 12. The CDR3 is made up of 17 amino acids. Germline CDR1 reads MGHRA; CDR2 reads YSYEKL. For the CDR3, the DNA is TGCGCCAGCAGCCAAGTTGCCCCTGCGGGAGCCCACTACGAGCAGTACTTC. Its translation is CASSQVAPAGAHYEQYF.

The chain carries TRBV19 and TRBJ1-4, with 7 positions matching TRBD1. CDR1 is LNHDA and CDR2 is SQIVND in the germline V gene (reference sequence). The J segment lost 2 bases and the V segment lost 4 bases, leaving 7 bases of the junction unmatched. The CDR3 spans 16 residues. The CDR3 nucleotides are TGTGCCAGTAGTACCTACACAGGGGACACTAATGAAAAACTGTTTTTT. Translation gives CASSTYTGDTNEKLFF.